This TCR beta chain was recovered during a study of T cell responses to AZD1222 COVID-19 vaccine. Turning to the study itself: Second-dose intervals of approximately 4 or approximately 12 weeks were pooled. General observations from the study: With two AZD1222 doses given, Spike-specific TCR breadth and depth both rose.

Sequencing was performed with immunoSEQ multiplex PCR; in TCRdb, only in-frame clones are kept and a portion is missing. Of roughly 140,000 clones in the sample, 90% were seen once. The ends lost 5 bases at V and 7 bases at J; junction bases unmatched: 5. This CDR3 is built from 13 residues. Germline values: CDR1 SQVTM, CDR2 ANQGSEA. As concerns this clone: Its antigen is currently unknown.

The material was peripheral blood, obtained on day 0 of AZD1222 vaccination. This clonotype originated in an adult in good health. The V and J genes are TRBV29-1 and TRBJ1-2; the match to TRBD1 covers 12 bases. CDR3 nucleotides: TGCAGCGTTCCGGGACAGGGGGCGTCTGGCTACACCTTC. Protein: CSVPGQGASGYTF. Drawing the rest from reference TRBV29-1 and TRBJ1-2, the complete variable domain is SAVISQKPSRDICQRGTSLTIQCQVDSQVTMMFWYRQQPGQSLTLIATANQGSEATYESGFVIDKFPISRPNLTFSTLTVSNMSPEDSSIYLCSVPGQGASGYTFGSGTRLTVV.